Listed below are T cell receptor beta chains from one sample, sequenced in a study of CD8 T cells in Susac syndrome. MiXCR, applied by TCRdb to the immunoSEQ multiplex PCR reads, yields one record per CDR3 protein. The table records just over 300,000 distinct CDR3 sequences, about 91% of them present only once. Sequencing used CD4+ T cells from PBMCs. These receptors all stem from a human donor with multiple sclerosis. CDR3s include the opening cysteine and the closing phenylalanine or tryptophan. The order of the fields is V gene, clone size, D gene, J gene, CDR3 DNA, CDR3 protein. The D gene is left open where the match is weak. Clone size is given for some rows only: seen once, a few or many times, or a class if the clone is expanded.

v_call: TRBV10-3
clone_size: NA
d_call: NA
j_call: TRBJ2-1
cdr3_nt: TGTGCCATCAGTGAGTCTGGTTTGAAGGGTGAGCAGTTCTTC
cdr3_aa: CAISESGLKGEQFF

v_call: TRBV30
clone_size: NA
d_call: NA
j_call: TRBJ1-1
cdr3_nt: TGTGCCTGGACAACGGCGGCTGAAGCTTTCTTT
cdr3_aa: CAWTTAAEAFF

v_call: TRBV18
clone_size: NA
d_call: TRBD2
j_call: TRBJ2-7
cdr3_nt: TGTGCCAGCTCACGGGCGGGGGGAATGACGGAATACGAGCAGTACTTC
cdr3_aa: CASSRAGGMTEYEQYF

v_call: TRBV19
clone_size: NA
d_call: NA
j_call: TRBJ1-5
cdr3_nt: TGTGCCAGTAGTATCGGGGGTAATCAGCCCCAGCATTTT
cdr3_aa: CASSIGGNQPQHF

v_call: TRBV12-3/TRBV12-4
clone_size: NA
d_call: NA
j_call: TRBJ2-2
cdr3_nt: TGTGCCAGCATCGACAGGAGGGCCACCGGGGAGCTGTTTTTT
cdr3_aa: CASIDRRATGELFF

v_call: TRBV5-4
clone_size: NA
d_call: NA
j_call: TRBJ1-4
cdr3_nt: TGTGCCAGCAGCTTAGGAGGGCCAGGAGAAAAACTGTTTTTT
cdr3_aa: CASSLGGPGEKLFF

v_call: TRBV19
clone_size: NA
d_call: TRBD1
j_call: TRBJ2-1
cdr3_nt: TGTGCCAGTAGTGGGACAGGGTATCGTGAGCAGTTCTTC
cdr3_aa: CASSGTGYREQFF

v_call: TRBV28
clone_size: NA
d_call: TRBD1
j_call: TRBJ2-7
cdr3_nt: TGTGCCAGCAGTGCGGTTGCCGGGACAGGGGCCTACGAGCAGTACTTC
cdr3_aa: CASSAVAGTGAYEQYF

v_call: TRBV3-1
clone_size: once
d_call: NA
j_call: TRBJ1-2
cdr3_nt: TGTGCCAGCAGCCCAAGCGGGACTCGTGGCTACACCTTC
cdr3_aa: CASSPSGTRGYTF

v_call: TRBV3-1
clone_size: NA
d_call: TRBD2
j_call: TRBJ2-1
cdr3_nt: TGTGCCAGCAGCCAAGTAGCGGGGGCCAACGGTGAGCAGTTCTTC
cdr3_aa: CASSQVAGANGEQFF

v_call: TRBV29-1
clone_size: NA
d_call: NA
j_call: TRBJ1-1
cdr3_nt: TGCAGCGTTTCAAGGAACACTGAAGCTTTCTTT
cdr3_aa: CSVSRNTEAFF

v_call: TRBV5-4
clone_size: NA
d_call: TRBD1
j_call: TRBJ1-2
cdr3_nt: TGTGCCAGCAGCCTGGGAGACAGGGGATCCTATGGCTACACCTTC
cdr3_aa: CASSLGDRGSYGYTF

v_call: TRBV20-1
clone_size: NA
d_call: NA
j_call: TRBJ2-7
cdr3_nt: TGCAGTGCTAGTAAGGGCAGGGTGGACGAGCAGTACTTC
cdr3_aa: CSASKGRVDEQYF

v_call: TRBV10-3
clone_size: NA
d_call: NA
j_call: TRBJ1-6
cdr3_nt: TGTGCCATCAGTGAAGGGGCGAGGGTCCGGGGCATTTCACCCCTCCACTTT
cdr3_aa: CAISEGARVRGISPLHF

v_call: TRBV15
clone_size: NA
d_call: TRBD2
j_call: TRBJ2-3
cdr3_nt: TGTGCCACCAGCCCCCCTCCCGGGACTAGGAGCACAGATACGCAGTATTTT
cdr3_aa: CATSPPPGTRSTDTQYF

v_call: TRBV20-1
clone_size: NA
d_call: NA
j_call: TRBJ1-4
cdr3_nt: TGCAGTGCTAGCCCCTTAGACAGATACAATGAAAAACTGTTTTTT
cdr3_aa: CSASPLDRYNEKLFF

v_call: TRBV15
clone_size: NA
d_call: NA
j_call: TRBJ2-3
cdr3_nt: TGTGCCACCAGCAGAGGGCAGACAGATACGCAGTATTTT
cdr3_aa: CATSRGQTDTQYF

v_call: TRBV2
clone_size: NA
d_call: NA
j_call: TRBJ2-3
cdr3_nt: TGTGCCAGCAGGGTAACTTCAGATACGCAGTATTTT
cdr3_aa: CASRVTSDTQYF

v_call: TRBV19
clone_size: NA
d_call: TRBD1
j_call: TRBJ2-7
cdr3_nt: TGTGCCAGTAGTAGAAACAGACAGGGTCCCTACGAGCAGTACTTC
cdr3_aa: CASSRNRQGPYEQYF